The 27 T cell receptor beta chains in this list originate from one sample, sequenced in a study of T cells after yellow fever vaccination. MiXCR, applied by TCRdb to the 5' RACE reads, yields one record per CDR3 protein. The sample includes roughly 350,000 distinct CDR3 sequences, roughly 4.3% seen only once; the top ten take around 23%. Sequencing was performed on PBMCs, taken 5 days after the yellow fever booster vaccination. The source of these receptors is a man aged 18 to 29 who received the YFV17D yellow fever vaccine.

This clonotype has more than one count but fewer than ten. The DNA for the CDR3 is TGCAGTGCCAAGTCCGGGGGGTACTACAATGAGCAGTTCTTC. Amino acids: CSAKSGGYYNEQFF. The chain links TRBV20-1 to TRBJ2-1; 7 nucleotides align to TRBD2. Germline CDR1 and CDR2: DFQATT and SNEGSKA (reference sequence). The length of the CDR3 is 14 residues. The trim removed 6 bases at V and 3 bases at J, leaving 8 bases unmatched.

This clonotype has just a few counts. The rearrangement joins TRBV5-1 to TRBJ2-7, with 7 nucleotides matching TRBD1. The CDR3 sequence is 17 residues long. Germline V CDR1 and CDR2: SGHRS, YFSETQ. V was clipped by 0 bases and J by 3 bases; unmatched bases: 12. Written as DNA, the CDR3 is TGCGCCAGCAGCTTGGGGGGAACGGGACAGTCTCTCTACGAGCAGTACTTC. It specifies CASSLGGTGQSLYEQYF.

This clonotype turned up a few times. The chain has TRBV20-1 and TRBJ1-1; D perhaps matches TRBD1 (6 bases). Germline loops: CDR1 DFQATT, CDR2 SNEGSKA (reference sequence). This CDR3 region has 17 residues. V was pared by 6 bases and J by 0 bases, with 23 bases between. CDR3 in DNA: TGCAGTGCCGAGCAGGGCCAGGGGATACCCTTGAACACTGAAGCTTTCTTT. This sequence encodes CSAEQGQGIPLNTEAFF.

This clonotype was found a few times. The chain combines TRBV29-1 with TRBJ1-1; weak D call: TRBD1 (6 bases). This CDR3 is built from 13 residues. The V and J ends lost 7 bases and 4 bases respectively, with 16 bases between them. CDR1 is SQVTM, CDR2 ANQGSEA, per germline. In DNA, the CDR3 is TGCAGCGCCCAAGCGCAGGGGTCCACTGAAGCTTTCTTT. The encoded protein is CSAQAQGSTEAFF.

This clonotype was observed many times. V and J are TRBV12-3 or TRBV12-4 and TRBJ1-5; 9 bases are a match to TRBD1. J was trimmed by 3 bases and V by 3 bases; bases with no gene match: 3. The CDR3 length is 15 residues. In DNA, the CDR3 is TGTGCCAGCAGTTTTGGGACAGGGAACAATCAGCCCCAGCATTTT. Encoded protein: CASSFGTGNNQPQHF.

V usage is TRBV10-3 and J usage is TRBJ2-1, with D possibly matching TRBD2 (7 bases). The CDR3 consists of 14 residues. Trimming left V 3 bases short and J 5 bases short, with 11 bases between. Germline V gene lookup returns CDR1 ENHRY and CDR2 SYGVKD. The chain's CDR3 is CAISDAGANNEQFF. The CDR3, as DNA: TGTGCCATCAGTGATGCGGGGGCCAACAATGAGCAGTTCTTC.

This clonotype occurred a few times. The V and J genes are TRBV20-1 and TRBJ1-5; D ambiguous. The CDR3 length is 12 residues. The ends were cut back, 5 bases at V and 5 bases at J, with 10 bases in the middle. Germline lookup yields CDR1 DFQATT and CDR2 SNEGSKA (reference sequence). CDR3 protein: CSAHGDYQPQHF. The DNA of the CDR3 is TGCAGTGCTCACGGAGATTATCAGCCCCAGCATTTT.

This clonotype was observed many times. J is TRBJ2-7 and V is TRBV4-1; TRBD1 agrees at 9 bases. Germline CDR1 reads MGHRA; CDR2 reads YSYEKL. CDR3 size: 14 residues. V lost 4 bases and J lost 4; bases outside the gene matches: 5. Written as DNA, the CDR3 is TGCGCCAGCAGCCTGGGACAGGGTGATTACGAGCAGTACTTC. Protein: CASSLGQGDYEQYF.

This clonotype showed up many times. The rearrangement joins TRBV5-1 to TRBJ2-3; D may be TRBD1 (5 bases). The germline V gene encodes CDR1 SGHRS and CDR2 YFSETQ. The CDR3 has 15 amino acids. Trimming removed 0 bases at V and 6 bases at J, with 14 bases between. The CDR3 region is CASSLASGAADTQYF. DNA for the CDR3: TGCGCCAGCAGCTTGGCCAGTGGGGCGGCGGATACGCAGTATTTT.

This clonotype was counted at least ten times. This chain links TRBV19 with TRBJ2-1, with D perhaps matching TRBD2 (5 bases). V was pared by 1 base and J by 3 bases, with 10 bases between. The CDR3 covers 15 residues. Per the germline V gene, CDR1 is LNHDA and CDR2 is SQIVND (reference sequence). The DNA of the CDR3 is TGTGCCAGTAGTATAGGAGGGAAGGACTACAATGAGCAGTTCTTC. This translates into CASSIGGKDYNEQFF. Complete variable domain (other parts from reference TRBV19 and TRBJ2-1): DGGITQSPKYLFRKEGQNVTLSCEQNLNHDAMYWYRQDPGQGLRLIYYSQIVNDFQKGDIAEGYSVSREKKESFPLTVTSAQKNPTAFYLCASSIGGKDYNEQFFGPGTRLTVL.

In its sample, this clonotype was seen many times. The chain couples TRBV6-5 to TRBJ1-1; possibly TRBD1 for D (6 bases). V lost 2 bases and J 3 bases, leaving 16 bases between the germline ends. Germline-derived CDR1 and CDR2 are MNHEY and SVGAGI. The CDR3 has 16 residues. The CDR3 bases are TGTGCCAGCAGTTACACGATCAGGGGAGGGGACACTGAAGCTTTCTTT. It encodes CASSYTIRGGDTEAFF.

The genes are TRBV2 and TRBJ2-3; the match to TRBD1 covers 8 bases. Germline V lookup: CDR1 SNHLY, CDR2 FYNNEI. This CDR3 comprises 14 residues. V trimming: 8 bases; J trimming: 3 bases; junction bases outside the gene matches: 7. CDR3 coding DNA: TGTGCCAGCGTTGGGACAGGTTGGACAGATACGCAGTATTTT. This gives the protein CASVGTGWTDTQYF.

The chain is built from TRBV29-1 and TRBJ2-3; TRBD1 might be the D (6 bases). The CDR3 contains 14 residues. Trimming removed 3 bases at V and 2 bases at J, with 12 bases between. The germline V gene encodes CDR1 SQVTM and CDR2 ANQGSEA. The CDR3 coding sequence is TGCAGCGTTGAGCGACAGGACCACACAGATACGCAGTATTTT. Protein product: CSVERQDHTDTQYF.

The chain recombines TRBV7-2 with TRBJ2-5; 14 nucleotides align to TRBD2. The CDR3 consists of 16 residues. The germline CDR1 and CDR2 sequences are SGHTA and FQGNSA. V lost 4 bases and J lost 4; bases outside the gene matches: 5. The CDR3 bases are TGTGCCAGCAGCTCGACTAGCGGGGGGGCGGTAGAGACCCAGTACTTC. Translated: CASSSTSGGAVETQYF. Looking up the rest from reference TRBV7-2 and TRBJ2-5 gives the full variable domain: GAGVSQSPSNKVTEKGKDVELRCDPISGHTALYWYRQSLGQGLEFLIYFQGNSAPDKSGLPSDRFSAERTGGSVSTLTIQRTQQEDSAVYLCASSSTSGGAVETQYFGPGTRLLVL.

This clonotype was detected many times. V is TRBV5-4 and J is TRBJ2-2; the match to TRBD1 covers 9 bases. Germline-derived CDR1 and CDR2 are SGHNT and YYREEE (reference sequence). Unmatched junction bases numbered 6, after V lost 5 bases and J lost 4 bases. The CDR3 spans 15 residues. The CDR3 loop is CASSSDRGGTGELFF. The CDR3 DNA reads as TGTGCCAGCAGTTCGGACAGGGGTGGCACCGGGGAGCTGTTTTTT.

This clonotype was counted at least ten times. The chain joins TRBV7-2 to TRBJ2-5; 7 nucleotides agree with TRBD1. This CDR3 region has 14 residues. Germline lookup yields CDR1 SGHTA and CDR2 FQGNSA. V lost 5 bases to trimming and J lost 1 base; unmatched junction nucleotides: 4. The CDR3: CASSGTAFQETQYF. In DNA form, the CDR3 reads TGTGCCAGCAGCGGGACAGCTTTCCAAGAGACCCAGTACTTC. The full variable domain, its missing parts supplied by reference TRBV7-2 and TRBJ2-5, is GAGVSQSPSNKVTEKGKDVELRCDPISGHTALYWYRQSLGQGLEFLIYFQGNSAPDKSGLPSDRFSAERTGGSVSTLTIQRTQQEDSAVYLCASSGTAFQETQYFGPGTRLLVL.

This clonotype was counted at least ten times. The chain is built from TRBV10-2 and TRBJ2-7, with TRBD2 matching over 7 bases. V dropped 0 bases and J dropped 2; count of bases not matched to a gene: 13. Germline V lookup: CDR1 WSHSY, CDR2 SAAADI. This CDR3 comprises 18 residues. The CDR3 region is CASSESTPWLADPYEQYF. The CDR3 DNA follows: TGCGCCAGCAGTGAGTCGACTCCGTGGCTAGCGGACCCCTACGAGCAGTACTTC.

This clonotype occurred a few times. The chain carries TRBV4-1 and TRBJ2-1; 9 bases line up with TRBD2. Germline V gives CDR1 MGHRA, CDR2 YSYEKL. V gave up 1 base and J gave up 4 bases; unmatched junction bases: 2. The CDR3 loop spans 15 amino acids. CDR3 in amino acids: CASSQGAGGYNEQFF. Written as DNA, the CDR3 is TGCGCCAGCAGCCAAGGTGCGGGGGGGTACAATGAGCAGTTCTTC.

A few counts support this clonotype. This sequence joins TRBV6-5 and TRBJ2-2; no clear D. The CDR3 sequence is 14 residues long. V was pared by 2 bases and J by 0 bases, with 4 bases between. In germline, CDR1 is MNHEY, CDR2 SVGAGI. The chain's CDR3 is CASSYTANTGELFF. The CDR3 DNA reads TGTGCCAGCAGTTACACAGCGAACACCGGGGAGCTGTTTTTT.

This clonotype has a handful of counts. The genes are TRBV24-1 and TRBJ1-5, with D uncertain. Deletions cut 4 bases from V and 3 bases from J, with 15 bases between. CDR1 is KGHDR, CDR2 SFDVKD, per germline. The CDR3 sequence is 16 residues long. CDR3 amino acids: CATSESGVGYNQPQHF. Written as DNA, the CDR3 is TGTGCCACCAGTGAATCCGGGGTGGGTTACAATCAGCCCCAGCATTTT.

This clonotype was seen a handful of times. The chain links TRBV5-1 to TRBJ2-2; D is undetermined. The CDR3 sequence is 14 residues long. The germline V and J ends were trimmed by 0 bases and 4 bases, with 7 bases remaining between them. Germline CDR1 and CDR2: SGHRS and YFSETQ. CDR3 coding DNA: TGCGCCAGCAGCTTGGCCGACACCACCGGGGAGCTGTTTTTT. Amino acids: CASSLADTTGELFF.

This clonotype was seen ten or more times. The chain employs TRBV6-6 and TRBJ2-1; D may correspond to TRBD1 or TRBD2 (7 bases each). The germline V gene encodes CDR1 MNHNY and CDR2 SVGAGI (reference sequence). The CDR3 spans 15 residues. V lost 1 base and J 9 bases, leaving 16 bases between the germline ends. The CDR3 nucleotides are TGTGCCAGCAGTTACTTGGGGGAGGGACAGACTGAGCAGTTCTTC. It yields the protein CASSYLGEGQTEQFF.

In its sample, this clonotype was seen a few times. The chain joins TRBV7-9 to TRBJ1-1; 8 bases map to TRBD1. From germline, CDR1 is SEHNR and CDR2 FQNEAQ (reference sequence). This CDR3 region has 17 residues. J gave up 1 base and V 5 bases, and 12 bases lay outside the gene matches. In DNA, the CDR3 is TGTGCCAGCAGCGTACCAAGACAGGGGAGGAGGAACACTGAAGCTTTCTTT. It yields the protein CASSVPRQGRRNTEAFF. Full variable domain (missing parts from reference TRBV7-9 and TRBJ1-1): DTGVSQNPRHKITKRGQNVTFRCDPISEHNRLYWYRQTLGQGPEFLTYFQNEAQLEKSRLLSDRFSAERPKGSFSTLEIQRTEQGDSAMYLCASSVPRQGRRNTEAFFGQGTRLTVV.

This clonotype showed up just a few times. CDR3 region: CAVRGNEKLFF. The DNA of the CDR3 is TGTGCCGTGCGGGGAAATGAAAAACTGTTTTTT. The chain uses TRBV19 and TRBJ1-4; D ambiguous. CDR1 is LNHDA, CDR2 SQIVND, per germline (reference sequence). This CDR3 has 11 amino acids. V dropped 11 bases and J dropped 5 bases, with 9 bases sitting between them.

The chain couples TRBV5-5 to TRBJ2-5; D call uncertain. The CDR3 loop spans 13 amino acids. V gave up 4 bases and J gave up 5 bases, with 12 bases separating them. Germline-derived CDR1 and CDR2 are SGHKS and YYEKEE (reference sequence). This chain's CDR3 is CASSHNPRETQYF. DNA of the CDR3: TGTGCCAGCAGCCATAATCCGAGGGAGACCCAGTACTTC.

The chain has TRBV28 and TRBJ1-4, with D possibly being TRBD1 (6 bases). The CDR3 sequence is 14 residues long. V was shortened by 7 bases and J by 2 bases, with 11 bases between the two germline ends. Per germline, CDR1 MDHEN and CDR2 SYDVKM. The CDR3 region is CASNQGTTNEKLFF. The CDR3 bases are TGTGCCAGCAACCAGGGGACGACTAATGAAAAACTGTTTTTT.

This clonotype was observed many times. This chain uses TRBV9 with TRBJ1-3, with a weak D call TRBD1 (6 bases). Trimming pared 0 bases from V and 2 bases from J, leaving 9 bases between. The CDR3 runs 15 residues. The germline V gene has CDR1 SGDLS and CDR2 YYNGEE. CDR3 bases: TGTGCCAGCAGCGTAGGGGGGCCGCCTGGAAACACCATATATTTT. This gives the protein CASSVGGPPGNTIYF.